These 26 T cell receptor beta chains originate from one sample sequenced in a study of blood T cell repertoires in COVID-19. Assay used: immunoSEQ multiplex PCR; TCRdb lists only in-frame clones, some missing. The sample lists some 69,000 clones; about four fifths were seen once. Input material: peripheral blood. Receptors were obtained from a human donor in a cohort sampled during active COVID-19.

The genes are TRBV3-1 (or the pseudogene TRBV3-2) and TRBJ1-4; 9 nucleotides match TRBD1. The trim removed 1 base at V and 10 bases at J, leaving 13 bases unmatched. There are 17 residues in the CDR3. The germline V gene has CDR1 LGHDT and CDR2 YNNKEL (reference sequence). The CDR3 is CASSQGSPGQGPGKLFF. CDR3 bases: TGTGCCAGCAGCCAAGGTAGCCCCGGACAGGGGCCCGGAAAACTGTTTTTT.

The V gene is TRBV19, the J gene TRBJ2-3; 9 nucleotides line up with TRBD2. V lost 8 bases, J lost 0 bases, and 6 bases stayed unmatched. This CDR3 is 15 amino acids long. Germline CDR1 and CDR2: LNHDA and SQIVND (reference sequence). As DNA, the CDR3 is TGTGCCAGTCGACTAGCGGTGTTTAGCACAGATACGCAGTATTTT. Amino acids: CASRLAVFSTDTQYF.

The chain uses TRBV5-4 and TRBJ2-1, with 7 bases matching TRBD1. Germline assignment: CDR1 SGHNT and CDR2 YYREEE (reference sequence). The CDR3 runs to 16 residues. J gave up 7 bases and V 3 bases, and 13 bases lay outside the gene matches. The CDR3 is CASSWLRGKGGNEQFF. The CDR3 DNA reads as TGTGCCAGCAGCTGGCTCAGGGGGAAAGGGGGTAATGAGCAGTTCTTC.

The chain combines TRBV19 with TRBJ1-5; tentatively, D is TRBD1 (5 bases). Germline V gene lookup returns CDR1 LNHDA and CDR2 SQIVND (reference sequence). The CDR3 is made up of 16 amino acids. The germline V and J ends were trimmed by 7 bases and 7 bases, with 23 bases remaining between them. CDR3: CASIPTIGAVKQPQHF. CDR3 in DNA: TGTGCCAGTATTCCTACGATAGGGGCAGTCAAACAGCCCCAGCATTTT.

This clone showed up many times. The sample has other DNA sequences that encode this CDR3 too. The rearrangement uses TRBV6-5 and TRBJ1-1; D unclear. The CDR3 sequence is 13 residues long. Per germline, CDR1 MNHEY and CDR2 SVGAGI. The V end was cut by 2 bases, the J end by 1 base, with 5 bases between. The CDR3: CASSYRGNTEAFF. The CDR3 coding sequence is TGTGCCAGCAGTTACCGAGGGAACACTGAAGCTTTCTTT.

This sequence joins TRBV27 and TRBJ2-2; 11 bases fit TRBD2. Germline-derived CDR1 and CDR2 are MNHEY and SMNVEV (reference sequence). The CDR3 sequence is 20 residues long. The V segment lost 4 bases and the J segment 5 bases; nucleotides outside the gene matches: 18. The CDR3 DNA sequence: TGTGCCAGCAGTTCCGCGGTGGGTAGCGGGAGGGCCAGATTGACCGGGGAGCTGTTTTTT. Encoded protein: CASSSAVGSGRARLTGELFF.

The chain combines TRBV10-1 with TRBJ2-2; TRBD1 matches 9 bases. CDR1 WNHNN and CDR2 SYGVQD come from the germline V gene (reference sequence). V was clipped by 5 bases and J by 9 bases; unmatched bases: 10. This CDR3 spans 15 amino acids. CDR3 sequence (DNA): TGCGCCAGCAGTAGGGACAGGGAACCCCCCAGGGAGCTGTTTTTT. Translating gives CASSRDREPPRELFF.

This chain uses TRBV19 with TRBJ1-3, with 7 bases fitting TRBD1. V was clipped by 3 bases and J by 0 bases; unmatched bases: 2. The CDR3 totals 15 residues. Germline V gene sequence: CDR1 LNHDA, CDR2 SQIVND (reference sequence). The DNA for the CDR3 is TGTGCCAGTAGTATGGGGGACAGCTCTGGAAACACCATATATTTT. As protein: CASSMGDSSGNTIYF.

The chain is built from TRBV6-5 and TRBJ1-6; D might be TRBD1 (5 bases). V was clipped by 4 bases and J by 4 bases, with 11 bases between them. Germline V gives CDR1 MNHEY, CDR2 SVGAGI. There are 15 residues in the CDR3. The CDR3 DNA sequence: TGTGCCAGCAGTTCCCTGAGACAGTATAATTCACCCCTCCACTTT. It codes for CASSSLRQYNSPLHF.

J is TRBJ2-2 and V is TRBV11-2; a possible D gene is TRBD2 (5 bases). V shed 0 bases and J shed 3 bases, with 8 bases lying between them. The CDR3 loop spans 15 amino acids. Per the germline V gene, CDR1 is SGHAT and CDR2 is FQNNGV. The CDR3 region has the DNA TGTGCCAGCAGCTTAGAGGTGGGAGACACCGGGGAGCTGTTTTTT. Amino acid sequence: CASSLEVGDTGELFF.

The genes are TRBV5-1 and TRBJ1-3; possibly TRBD1 for D (5 bases). The CDR3 covers 16 residues. V shed 4 bases and J shed 0 bases, with 14 bases lying between them. Germline V gene data show CDR1 as SGHRS and CDR2 as YFSETQ. CDR3 DNA: TGCGCCAGCAGCCGCGGGGGGTTCAGCTCTGGAAACACCATATATTTT. Protein sequence: CASSRGGFSSGNTIYF.

Notes on this clone: At the DNA level, this CDR3 is encoded by other sequences in the same sample as well. This chain joins TRBV5-6 and TRBJ2-3, with 11 bases identical to TRBD2. CDR3 length equals 16 residues. The germline V gene encodes CDR1 SGHDT and CDR2 YYEEEE. Unmatched junction bases numbered 3, after V lost 0 bases and J lost 3 bases. CDR3 nucleotides: TGTGCCAGCAGCTTGGTCCTAGCGGGAGGAACAGATACGCAGTATTTT. Translation: CASSLVLAGGTDTQYF.

This rearrangement joins TRBV24-1 to TRBJ1-1; 7 bases map to TRBD1. The length of the CDR3 is 15 residues. Germline V lookup: CDR1 KGHDR, CDR2 SFDVKD. Trimming cost V 0 bases and J 3 bases; bases outside gene matches: 3. CDR3 sequence reads: CATSDLTGADTEAFF. As DNA, the CDR3 is TGTGCCACCAGTGATTTGACAGGGGCTGACACTGAAGCTTTCTTT.

The chain couples TRBV5-4 to TRBJ2-4, with 7 bases aligning to TRBD1. The trim removed 0 bases at V and 2 bases at J, leaving 2 bases unmatched. Looked up from germline, CDR1 is SGHNT and CDR2 is YYREEE (reference sequence). This CDR3 has 15 residues. CDR3 in amino acids: CASSLGDSTKNIQYF. The CDR3 nucleotides read TGTGCCAGCAGCTTGGGGGACAGTACCAAAAACATTCAGTACTTC.

DNA of the CDR3: TGTGCCACCAGTGATTTTTCGGGGGGTTCCTACAATGAGCAGTTCTTC. Protein: CATSDFSGGSYNEQFF. The gene calls are TRBV24-1 and TRBJ2-1; TRBD2 agrees at 7 bases. CDR3 size: 16 residues. The V gene end was trimmed by 1 base and the J gene end by 1 base; junction bases not matched to a gene: 3. Germline CDR1 and CDR2: KGHDR and SFDVKD.

This chain connects TRBV18 to TRBJ1-2; possible D gene TRBD1, 6 bases. The V end was cut by 6 bases, the J end by 8 bases, with 22 bases between. CDR3 length: 15 amino acids. Germline-derived CDR1 and CDR2 are KGHSH and LQKENI. CDR3 bases: TGTGCCAGCTCCCCCGAGAGGACAGCGACCGGGGGCTACACCTTC. It is translated as CASSPERTATGGYTF.

Comments on this clone: At one boundary the junction diverges from the germline segment, which might be a read error. The V and J genes are TRBV4-1 and TRBJ2-3; maybe TRBD2 (6 bases). Germline CDR1 reads MGHRA; CDR2 reads YSYEKL. The CDR3 is 20 residues long. The CDR3 DNA sequence: TGCGCCAGAAGCCAAGTCTGGGGACCGTGGCTAGCGCCCATGGGGGATACGCAGTATTTT. Translation: CARSQVWGPWLAPMGDTQYF.

Here the CDR3 reads CASSLGTSGGAGETQYF. In DNA form, the CDR3 reads TGCGCCAGCAGCCTGGGGACTAGCGGGGGGGCAGGGGAGACCCAGTACTTC. The chain combines TRBV4-1 with TRBJ2-5, with 16 bases aligning to TRBD2. The ends lost 4 bases at V and 5 bases at J; junction bases unmatched: 7. Germline V gives CDR1 MGHRA, CDR2 YSYEKL. The CDR3 is 17 residues long.

This clone turned up a few times. The gene calls are TRBV11-2 and TRBJ2-3, with TRBD2 matching over 10 bases. Germline values: CDR1 SGHAT, CDR2 FQNNGV. The V and J ends lost 6 bases and 0 bases, in that order; junction bases with no gene match: 9. The CDR3 is made up of 17 amino acids. The DNA for the CDR3 is TGTGCCAGCAGTTATCCGGGACTAGCGAGTAGCACAGATACGCAGTATTTT. Residues: CASSYPGLASSTDTQYF.

Turning to this clone: A read error may account for a junction end that differs from germline. The chain joins TRBV7-7 to TRBJ2-2; 11 bases match TRBD1. This CDR3 spans 16 amino acids. The germline V gene has CDR1 SSHAT and CDR2 FNYEAQ (reference sequence). The CDR3: CASRDEWTGGSGELFF. The CDR3 bases are TGTGCTAGCAGGGACGAGTGGACAGGGGGCTCCGGGGAGCTGTTTTTT.

V usage is TRBV28 and J usage is TRBJ1-1, with 7 nucleotides matching TRBD1. The germline V gene has CDR1 MDHEN and CDR2 SYDVKM. J gave up 4 bases and V 7 bases, and 3 bases lay outside the gene matches. The CDR3 runs to 12 residues. The chain's CDR3 is CASTSGGTEAFF. The CDR3 DNA reads TGTGCCAGCACCTCAGGGGGCACTGAAGCTTTCTTT. The variable domain in full, with the rest retrieved from reference TRBV28 and TRBJ1-1, is DVKVTQSSRYLVKRTGEKVFLECVQDMDHENMFWYRQDPGLGLRLIYFSYDVKMKEKGDIPEGYSVSREKKERFSLILESASTNQTSMYLCASTSGGTEAFFGQGTRLTVV.

The chain is built from TRBV14 and TRBJ1-2; D unclear. Trimming removed 4 bases at V and 4 bases at J, with 10 bases between. The CDR3 has 13 residues. CDR1 is SGHDN, CDR2 FVKESK, per germline. The CDR3 sequence is CASSRERGYGYTF. The CDR3 bases are TGTGCCAGCAGCCGAGAACGCGGCTATGGCTACACCTTC.

Concerning this clone: An end of the junction does not agree with germline; a read error may underlie this. The chain couples TRBV5-6 to TRBJ2-7; a possible D gene is TRBD2 (6 bases). CDR3 length: 13 residues. Germline V gene lookup returns CDR1 SGHDT and CDR2 YYEEEE. CDR3 in amino acids: CASSRWDSNEQYF. CDR3 nucleotide sequence: TGTGCCAGCAGCAGATGGGACTCCAACGAGCAGTACTTC.

The chain links TRBV21-1 to TRBJ2-7; whether TRBD2, the table's D call, matches the DNA was not checked. TRBV21-1 is reported as a pseudogene. The CDR3 extends over 16 amino acids. For the CDR3, the DNA is TGTGCCAGCAGCAAAGGGGCGACTAGGGTTCCCTACGAGCAGTACTTC. It is translated as CASSKGATRVPYEQYF.

The chain is built from TRBV6-6 and TRBJ1-5, with D possibly matching TRBD1 (6 bases). This CDR3 is 15 amino acids long. Germline V gene data show CDR1 as MNHNY and CDR2 as SVGAGI (reference sequence). V shed 6 bases and J shed 4 bases, with 16 bases lying between them. CDR3 in DNA: TGTGCCAGCAGAGGCCAGGGGAAGCGGAATCAGCCCCAGCATTTT. Protein product: CASRGQGKRNQPQHF.

The chain has TRBV19 and TRBJ2-2; a weak D match, TRBD1 (5 bases). There are 16 residues in the CDR3. V lost 3 bases to trimming and J lost 3 bases, with 14 bases between them. CDR1 is LNHDA and CDR2 is SQIVND in the germline V gene (reference sequence). CDR3 amino acids: CASSIPGGAYTGELFF. The CDR3 nucleotides are TGTGCCAGTAGTATCCCCGGTGGGGCATACACCGGGGAGCTGTTTTTT.